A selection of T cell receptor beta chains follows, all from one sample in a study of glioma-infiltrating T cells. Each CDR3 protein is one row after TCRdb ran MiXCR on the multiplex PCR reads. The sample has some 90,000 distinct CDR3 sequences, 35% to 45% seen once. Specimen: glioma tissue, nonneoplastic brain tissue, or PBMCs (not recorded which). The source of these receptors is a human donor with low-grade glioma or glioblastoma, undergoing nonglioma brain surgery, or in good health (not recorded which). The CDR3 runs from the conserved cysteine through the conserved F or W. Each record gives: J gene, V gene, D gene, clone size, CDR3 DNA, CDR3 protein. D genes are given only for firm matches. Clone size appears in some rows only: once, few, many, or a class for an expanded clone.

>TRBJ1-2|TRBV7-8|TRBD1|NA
TGTGCCAGCAGACCCAGGACAGGGGTGAGGGATGGCTACACCTTC
CASRPRTGVRDGYTF
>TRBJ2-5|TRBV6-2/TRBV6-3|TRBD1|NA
TGTGCCAGCAGTCGACAGGGGACTGGAGAGACCCAGTACTTC
CASSRQGTGETQYF
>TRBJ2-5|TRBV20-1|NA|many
TGCAGTGCTAGGCGTGGACAAGAGACCCAGTACTTC
CSARRGQETQYF
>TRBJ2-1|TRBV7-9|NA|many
TGTGCCAGCAGCTTACCGGGAGCCAATGAGCAGTTCTTC
CASSLPGANEQFF
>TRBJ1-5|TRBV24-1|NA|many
TGTGCCACCAGCATAACCCGGGAGACTAGCAATCAGCCCCAGCATTTT
CATSITRETSNQPQHF
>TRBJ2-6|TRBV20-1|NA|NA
TGCATTGCTAGAGAGACTGGGGCCAGCGTCCTGACTTTC
CIARETGASVLTF
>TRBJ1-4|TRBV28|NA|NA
TGTGCCAGACAAACTAATGAAAAACTGTTTTTT
CARQTNEKLFF
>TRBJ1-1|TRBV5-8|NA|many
TGTGCCAGCAGCCGGACAGCCTTGACTGAAGCTTTCTTT
CASSRTALTEAFF
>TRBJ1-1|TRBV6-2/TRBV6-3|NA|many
TGTGCCAGCAGTTACTTTGGGGGAAAACCTCTGAACACTGAAGCTTTCTTT
CASSYFGGKPLNTEAFF
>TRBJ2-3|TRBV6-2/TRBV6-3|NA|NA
TGTGCCAGCAGTTTTGGGGAGCAAGAGACCCAGTACTTT
CASSFGEQETQYF
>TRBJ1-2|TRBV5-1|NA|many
TGCGCCAGCAGGGAGGGGGTTGTCTATGGCTACACCTTC
CASREGVVYGYTF
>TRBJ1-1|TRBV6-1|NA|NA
TGTGCCGGCAGGCGGGACTCCGGGATGGACACCGAAGCTTTCTTT
CAGRRDSGMDTEAFF
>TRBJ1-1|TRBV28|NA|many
TGTGCCAGCAGTCTAACAGGACTCCCCTTTGAAGCTTTCTTT
CASSLTGLPFEAFF
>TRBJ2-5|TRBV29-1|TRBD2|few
TGCAGCGCCGATGGACTAGGGATGGAGACCCAGTACTTC
CSADGLGMETQYF
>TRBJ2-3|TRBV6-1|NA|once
TGTGCCAGCAGAACCGGGACATGGCGGAGGACAGATACGCAGTATTTT
CASRTGTWRRTDTQYF
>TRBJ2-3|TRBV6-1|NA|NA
TGTGTCAGCAGGGCCGCCGATACGCAGTATTTT
CVSRAADTQYF
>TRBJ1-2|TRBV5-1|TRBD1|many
TGCGCCAGCAGCTCGACCAACGGACAGGGCGGAGGCTACACCTTC
CASSSTNGQGGGYTF
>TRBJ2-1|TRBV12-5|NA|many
TGTGCTAGTGGTTTGTCCTACAATGAGCAGTTCTTC
CASGLSYNEQFF
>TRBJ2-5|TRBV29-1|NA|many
TGCAGCGTTGTTTGGGGGGAGACCCAGTACTTC
CSVVWGETQYF
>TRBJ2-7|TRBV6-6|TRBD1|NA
TGTGCCAGCAGGACAGGGAGCTCCTACGAGCAGTACTTC
CASRTGSSYEQYF
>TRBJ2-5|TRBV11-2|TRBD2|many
TGTGCCAGCAGTGTTTCTAGCGGGGGTGAGACCCAGTACTTC
CASSVSSGGETQYF
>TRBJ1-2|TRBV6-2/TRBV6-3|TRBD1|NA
TGTGCCAGCAGGGCAGGACAGGGCTTGAGCTACACCTTC
CASRAGQGLSYTF
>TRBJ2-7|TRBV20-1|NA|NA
TGCAGTGCTGGGACATCCGCCTACGAGCTGTACTTC
CSAGTSAYELYF
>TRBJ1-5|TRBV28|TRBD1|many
TGTGCCAGCAGTTTGCCACAGGGGGCATGGAATCAGCCCCAGCATTTT
CASSLPQGAWNQPQHF
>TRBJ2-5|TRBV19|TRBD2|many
TGTGCCAGCACGACTAGCGGGGGGGGTCAAGAGACCCAGTACTTC
CASTTSGGGQETQYF
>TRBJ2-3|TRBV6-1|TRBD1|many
TGTGCCAGCAGTGGTGTAGACAGGGCGAACCCAGATACGCAGTATTTT
CASSGVDRANPDTQYF
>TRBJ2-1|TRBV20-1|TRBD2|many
TGCAGTGGACTGGGACTAGAAGCCGACAATGAGCAGTTCTTC
CSGLGLEADNEQFF
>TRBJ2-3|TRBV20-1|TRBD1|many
TGCAGTGCTAGATTTGCCGGACAGGGCGCTGGCACAGATACGCAGTATTTT
CSARFAGQGAGTDTQYF
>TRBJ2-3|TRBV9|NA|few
TGTGCCAGCAGCGTAGTGGAAAGGGCAACAGATACGCAGTATTTT
CASSVVERATDTQYF
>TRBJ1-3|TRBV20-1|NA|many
TGCAGTGCTAGGCCCCGGTGGGGCGGCCCCTCTGGAAACACCATATATTTT
CSARPRWGGPSGNTIYF
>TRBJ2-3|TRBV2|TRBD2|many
TGTGCCAGCAGTACAATATATCCGGAGCGGGAGGGCCATTATACGCAGTATTTT
CASSTIYPEREGHYTQYF
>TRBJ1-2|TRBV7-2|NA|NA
TGTGCCAGCAGCCTAGCACAGGATATCTATGGCTACACCTTC
CASSLAQDIYGYTF
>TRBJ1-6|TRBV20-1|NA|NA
TGCGGTGCTACAAGAGGGCTGGGGAATTCACCCCTCCACTTT
CGATRGLGNSPLHF
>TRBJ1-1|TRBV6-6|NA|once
TGTGCCAGCGTCGGACAGAACACTGAAGCTTTCTTT
CASVGQNTEAFF
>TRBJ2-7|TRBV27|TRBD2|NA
TGTGCCAGCAGGGCTAGCGGGGGGACCAAAGAGCAGTACTTC
CASRASGGTKEQYF
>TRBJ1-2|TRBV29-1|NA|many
TGCAGCGTTGAAGATGACAGCCTGAATAACTATGGCTACACCTTC
CSVEDDSLNNYGYTF
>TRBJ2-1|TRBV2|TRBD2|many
TGTGCCAGCAGTGAAACCGGGACTAGCTCCTTGAGGTTCTTC
CASSETGTSSLRFF
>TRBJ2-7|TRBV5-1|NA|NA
TGCGTTAGCAGCTCCACCTACGAGCAGTACTTC
CVSSSTYEQYF
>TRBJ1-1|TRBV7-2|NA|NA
TGTGCCAGCAGCCCGCTGCTCCCCGCGGGGGGCAAGTCAAATGAAGCTTTCTTT
CASSPLLPAGGKSNEAFF
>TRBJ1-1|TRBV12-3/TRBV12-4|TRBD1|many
TGTGCCAGCAGTTTAAGAGGACAGGGGGCGCATGCTTTCTTT
CASSLRGQGAHAFF